This is a list of T cell receptor beta chains from one sample in a study of blood T cell repertoires in COVID-19. Clones were read by immunoSEQ multiplex PCR, and TCRdb kept only the in-frame ones, dropping some. The data show tens of thousands of clones, approximately 89% seen once. Material for sequencing was peripheral blood. All receptors come from a man aged 70 or older with active or convalescent COVID-19. The CDR3 runs from the conserved cysteine through the conserved F or W. Each record gives: V gene, J gene, D gene, clone size, CDR3 DNA, CDR3 protein. D genes are given only for firm matches. Size is omitted from some rows. Given values are once, few, many or a class for expanded clones.

>TRBV7-3|TRBJ1-4|TRBD1|NA
TGTGCCAGCAGCCAAACAGGGGCCGGAGAAAAACTGTTTTTT
CASSQTGAGEKLFF
>TRBV19|TRBJ1-1|NA|NA
TGTGCCAGTAGTCCCCGCTTGACAGGATTTAACACTGAAGCTTTCTTT
CASSPRLTGFNTEAFF
>TRBV3-1/TRBV3-2|TRBJ1-1|NA|NA
TGTGCCAGCAGCCAAGCGGGGGTCGGCGCTGAAGCTTTCTTT
CASSQAGVGAEAFF
>TRBV11-2|TRBJ1-2|NA|NA
TGTGCCAGCAGCCGGAGATACGATGGCTACACCTTC
CASSRRYDGYTF
>TRBV10-1|TRBJ2-2|TRBD2|NA
TGCGCCAGCATGAGGCTAGCGGGGAACACCGGGGAGCTGTTTTTT
CASMRLAGNTGELFF
>TRBV27|TRBJ1-4|NA|NA
TGTGCCAGCAGTACTATATCGGGGAGGGGAGCTAATGAAAAACTGTTTTTT
CASSTISGRGANEKLFF
>TRBV9|TRBJ1-1|NA|NA
TGTGCCAGCAGCGTAGATGGGGGCCCGAACACTGAAGCTTTCTTT
CASSVDGGPNTEAFF
>TRBV18|TRBJ2-7|TRBD1|once
TGTGCCAGCTCACCGCTACGGGACAGGGTGGGGGAGCAGTACTTC
CASSPLRDRVGEQYF
>TRBV29-1|TRBJ2-5|NA|once
TGCAGCGTTGAACGTCAGGCTCAAGAGACCCAGTACTTC
CSVERQAQETQYF
>TRBV2|TRBJ1-5|TRBD1|NA
TGTGCCAGCACCGACAGGGGCAATCAGCCCCAGCATTTT
CASTDRGNQPQHF
>TRBV28|TRBJ2-6|NA|NA
TGTGCCAGCAGTTTATTCGGCTCTGGGGCCAACGTCCTGACTTTC
CASSLFGSGANVLTF
>TRBV19|TRBJ1-3|TRBD1|NA
TGTGCCAGTACAGGGACAGCCCCCTCTGGAAACACCATATATTTT
CASTGTAPSGNTIYF
>TRBV19|TRBJ1-5|NA|NA
TGTGCCAGTACCCTGGGGGGTTTTGAGCCCCAGCATTTT
CASTLGGFEPQHF
>TRBV13|TRBJ2-3|TRBD2|NA
TGTGCCAGCTCGGGAGGGGGGGCGATAGATACGCAGTATTTT
CASSGGGAIDTQYF
>TRBV5-4|TRBJ1-2|NA|NA
TGTGCCAGCAGCCCCCCGGGGAGCGACGTCTATGGCTACACCTTC
CASSPPGSDVYGYTF
>TRBV2|TRBJ2-7|NA|NA
TGTGCCAGCAGTGAGGCCCCCTACGAGCAGTACTTC
CASSEAPYEQYF
>TRBV6-2/TRBV6-3|TRBJ1-5|NA|NA
TGTGCCAGCAGTTACTCGGTTTCACAGGGCGGCAGCAATCAGCCCCAGCATTTT
CASSYSVSQGGSNQPQHF
>TRBV7-9|TRBJ2-7|NA|NA
TGTGCCAGCATCAAAGTGGGGGCCAAATGGGAGCAGTACTTC
CASIKVGAKWEQYF
>TRBV5-1|TRBJ2-5|TRBD2|NA
TGCGCCAGCAGCTTGGGACGACTAGCGGTTCTAGAAGAGACCCAGTACTTC
CASSLGRLAVLEETQYF
>TRBV7-2|TRBJ2-5|NA|NA
TGTGCCAGCAGCAGTCGAGAACCGGAGACCCAGTACTTC
CASSSREPETQYF
>TRBV4-2|TRBJ1-3|TRBD1|NA
TGTGCCAGCAGCCACGACAGGGAAGTTTCTGGAAACACCATATATTTT
CASSHDREVSGNTIYF
>TRBV24-1|TRBJ2-2|TRBD2|NA
TGTGCCACCGCGAAGCGGGGGAACACCGGGGAGCTGTTTTTT
CATAKRGNTGELFF
>TRBV11-3|TRBJ1-2|NA|NA
TGTGCCAGCAGCTTAGGCGGAGGGATCGGTTCGGGCTACACCTTC
CASSLGGGIGSGYTF
>TRBV14|TRBJ1-2|TRBD1|few
TGTGCCAGCAGCCTCCAGGGGACAGTGCGCTATGGCTACACCTTC
CASSLQGTVRYGYTF
>TRBV30|TRBJ1-2|TRBD1|NA
TGTGCCTGGAGTCCGGGACAGGACGCTGGCTACACCTTC
CAWSPGQDAGYTF